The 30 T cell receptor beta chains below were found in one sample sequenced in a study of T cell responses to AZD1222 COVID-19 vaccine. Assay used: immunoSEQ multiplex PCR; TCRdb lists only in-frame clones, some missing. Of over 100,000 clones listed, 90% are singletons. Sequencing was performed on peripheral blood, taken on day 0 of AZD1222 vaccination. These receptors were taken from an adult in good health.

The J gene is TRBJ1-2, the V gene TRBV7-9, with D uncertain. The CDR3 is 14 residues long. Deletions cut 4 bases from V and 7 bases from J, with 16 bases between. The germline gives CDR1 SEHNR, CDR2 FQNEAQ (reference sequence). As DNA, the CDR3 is TGTGCCAGCAGCTACGCGGACGGGGTGGGTGGCTACACCTTC. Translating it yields CASSYADGVGGYTF.

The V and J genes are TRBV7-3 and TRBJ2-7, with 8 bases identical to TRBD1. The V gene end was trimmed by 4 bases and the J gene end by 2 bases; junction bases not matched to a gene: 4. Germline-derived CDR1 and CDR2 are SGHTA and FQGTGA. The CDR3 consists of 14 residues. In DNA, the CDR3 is TGTGCCAGCAGCTCAGGACAGGGTCCCTACGAGCAGTACTTC. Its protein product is CASSSGQGPYEQYF.

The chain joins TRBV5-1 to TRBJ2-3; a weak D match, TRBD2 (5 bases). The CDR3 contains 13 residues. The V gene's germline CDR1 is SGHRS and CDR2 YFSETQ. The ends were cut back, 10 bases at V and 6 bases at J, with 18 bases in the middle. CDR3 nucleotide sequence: TGCGCCTCCTACGGTCGGGGAGTTGATACGCAGTATTTT. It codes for CASYGRGVDTQYF.

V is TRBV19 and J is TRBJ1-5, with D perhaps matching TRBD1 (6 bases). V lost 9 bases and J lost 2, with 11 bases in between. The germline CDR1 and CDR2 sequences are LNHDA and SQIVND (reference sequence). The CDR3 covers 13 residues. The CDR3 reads CASNGQRNQPQHF. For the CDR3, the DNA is TGTGCCAGCAACGGACAGCGCAATCAGCCCCAGCATTTT. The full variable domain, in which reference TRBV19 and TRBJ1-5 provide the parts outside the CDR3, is DGGITQSPKYLFRKEGQNVTLSCEQNLNHDAMYWYRQDPGQGLRLIYYSQIVNDFQKGDIAEGYSVSREKKESFPLTVTSAQKNPTAFYLCASNGQRNQPQHFGDGTRLSIL.

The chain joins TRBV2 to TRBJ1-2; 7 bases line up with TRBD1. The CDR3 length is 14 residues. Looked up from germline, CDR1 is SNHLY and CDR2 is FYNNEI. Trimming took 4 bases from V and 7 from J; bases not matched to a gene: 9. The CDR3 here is CASSVGGGAVGYTF. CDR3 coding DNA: TGTGCCAGCAGTGTAGGAGGGGGCGCGGTTGGCTACACCTTC.

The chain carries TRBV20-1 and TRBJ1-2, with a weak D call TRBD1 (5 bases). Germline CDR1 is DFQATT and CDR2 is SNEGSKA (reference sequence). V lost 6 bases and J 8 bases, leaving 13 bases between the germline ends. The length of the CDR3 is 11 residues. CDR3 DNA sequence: TGCAGTGCCAAAATCAGGGACGGCTACACCTTC. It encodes CSAKIRDGYTF.

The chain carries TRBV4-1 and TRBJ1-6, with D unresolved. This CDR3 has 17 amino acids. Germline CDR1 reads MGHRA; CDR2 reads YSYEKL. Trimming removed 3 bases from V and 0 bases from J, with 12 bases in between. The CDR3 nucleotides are TGCGCCAGCAGCCATATCCAGGCGAGCTCCTATAATTCACCCCTCCACTTT. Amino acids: CASSHIQASSYNSPLHF.

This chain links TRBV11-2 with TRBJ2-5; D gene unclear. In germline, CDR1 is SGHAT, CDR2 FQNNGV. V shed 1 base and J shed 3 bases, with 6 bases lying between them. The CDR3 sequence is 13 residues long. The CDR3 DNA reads TGTGCCAGCAGCTTAGGGGTAAAAGAGACCCAGTACTTC. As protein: CASSLGVKETQYF.

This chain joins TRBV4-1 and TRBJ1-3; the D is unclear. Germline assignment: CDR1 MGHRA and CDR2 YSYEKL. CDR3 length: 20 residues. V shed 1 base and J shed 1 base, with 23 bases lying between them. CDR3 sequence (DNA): TGCGCCAGCAGCCAAGCCGCCCAGGCAGCGAGTACTGGGTCTGGAAACACCATATATTTT. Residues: CASSQAAQAASTGSGNTIYF.

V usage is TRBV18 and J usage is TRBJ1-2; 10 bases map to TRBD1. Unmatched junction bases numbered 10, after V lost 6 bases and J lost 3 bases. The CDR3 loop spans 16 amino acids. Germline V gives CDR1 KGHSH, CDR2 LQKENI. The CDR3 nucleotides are TGTGCCAGCTCTCGCAACTGGGACAGGGGACACTATGGCTACACCTTC. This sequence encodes CASSRNWDRGHYGYTF.

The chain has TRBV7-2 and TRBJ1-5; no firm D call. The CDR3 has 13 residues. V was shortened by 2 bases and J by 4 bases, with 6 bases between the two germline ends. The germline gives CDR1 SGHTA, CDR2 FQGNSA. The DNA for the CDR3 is TGTGCCAGCAGCTTAATGCAGAATCAGCCCCAGCATTTT. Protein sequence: CASSLMQNQPQHF.

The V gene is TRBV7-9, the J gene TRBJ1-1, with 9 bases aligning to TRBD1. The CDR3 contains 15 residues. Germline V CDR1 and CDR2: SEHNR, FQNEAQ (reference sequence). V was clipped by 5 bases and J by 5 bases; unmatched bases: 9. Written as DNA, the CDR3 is TGTGCCAGCAGCCCCCCATCGACAGGGGGGACTGAAGCTTTCTTT. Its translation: CASSPPSTGGTEAFF.

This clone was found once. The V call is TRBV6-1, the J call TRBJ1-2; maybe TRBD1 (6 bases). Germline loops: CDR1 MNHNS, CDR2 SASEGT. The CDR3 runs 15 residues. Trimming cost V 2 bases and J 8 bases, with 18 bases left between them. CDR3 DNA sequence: TGTGCCAGCAGTGAAACAAGGGGGGTTGGGACGGGCTACACCTTC. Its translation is CASSETRGVGTGYTF.

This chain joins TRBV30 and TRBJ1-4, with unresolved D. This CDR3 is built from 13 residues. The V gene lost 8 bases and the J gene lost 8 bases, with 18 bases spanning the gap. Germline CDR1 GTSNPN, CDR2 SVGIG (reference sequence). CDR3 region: CAIRGAGGEKLFF. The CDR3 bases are TGTGCCATACGGGGTGCAGGTGGGGAAAAACTGTTTTTT.

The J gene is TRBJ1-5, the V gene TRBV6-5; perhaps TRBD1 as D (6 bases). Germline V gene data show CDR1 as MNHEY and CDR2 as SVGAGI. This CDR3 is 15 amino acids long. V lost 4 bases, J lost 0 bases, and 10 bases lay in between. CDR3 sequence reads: CASSLQGNSNQPQHF. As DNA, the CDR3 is TGTGCCAGCAGTTTACAGGGAAATAGCAATCAGCCCCAGCATTTT.

CDR3 DNA: TGTGCCAGCAGTGCACCGATAACTAGCCCTAGCACAGATACGCAGTATTTT. Translation: CASSAPITSPSTDTQYF. The chain has TRBV9 and TRBJ2-3, with D tentatively TRBD2 (6 bases). Germline V CDR1 and CDR2: SGDLS, YYNGEE. Trimming removed 5 bases from V and 0 bases from J, with 19 bases in between. This CDR3 is built from 17 residues. Based on the CDR3 plus reference TRBV9 and TRBJ2-3, the full variable domain is DSGVTQTPKHLITATGQRVTLRCSPRSGDLSVYWYQQSLDQGLQFLIQYYNGEERAKGNILERFSAQQFPDLHSELNLSSLELGDSALYFCASSAPITSPSTDTQYFGPGTRLTVL.

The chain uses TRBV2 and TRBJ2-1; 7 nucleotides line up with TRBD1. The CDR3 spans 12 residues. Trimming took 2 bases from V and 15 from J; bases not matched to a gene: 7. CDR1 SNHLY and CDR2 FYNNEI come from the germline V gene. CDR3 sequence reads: CASSEYTGERFF. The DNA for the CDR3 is TGTGCCAGCAGTGAATATACAGGGGAACGGTTCTTC.

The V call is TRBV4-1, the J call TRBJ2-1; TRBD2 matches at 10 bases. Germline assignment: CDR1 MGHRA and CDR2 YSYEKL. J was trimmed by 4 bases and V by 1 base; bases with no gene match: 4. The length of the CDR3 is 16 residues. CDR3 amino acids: CASSQVALAGYNEQFF. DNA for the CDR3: TGCGCCAGCAGCCAAGTAGCACTAGCGGGATACAATGAGCAGTTCTTC.

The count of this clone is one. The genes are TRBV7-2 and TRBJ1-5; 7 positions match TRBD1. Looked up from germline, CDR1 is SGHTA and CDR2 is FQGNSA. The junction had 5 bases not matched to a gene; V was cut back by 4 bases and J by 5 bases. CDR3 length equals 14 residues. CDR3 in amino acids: CASSSTGVDQPQHF. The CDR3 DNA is TGTGCCAGCAGCTCTACAGGGGTGGATCAGCCCCAGCATTTT.

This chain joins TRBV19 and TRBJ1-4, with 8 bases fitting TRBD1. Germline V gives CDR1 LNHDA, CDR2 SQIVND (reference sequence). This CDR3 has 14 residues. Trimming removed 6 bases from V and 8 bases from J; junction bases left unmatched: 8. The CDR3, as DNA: TGTGCCAGTAGACTTCAGGGGGCGCGGGAAAAACTGTTTTTT. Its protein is CASRLQGAREKLFF.

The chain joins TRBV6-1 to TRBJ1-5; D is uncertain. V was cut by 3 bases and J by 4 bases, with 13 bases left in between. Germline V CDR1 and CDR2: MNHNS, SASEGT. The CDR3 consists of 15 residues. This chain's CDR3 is CASSDNGRRNQPQHF. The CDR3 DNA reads TGTGCCAGCAGTGACAACGGACGACGAAATCAGCCCCAGCATTTT.

CDR3 DNA: TGCAGTGCTAGTCTGGGGAACTATGGCTACACCTTC. The encoded protein is CSASLGNYGYTF. The chain carries TRBV20-1 and TRBJ1-2; D gene ambiguous. The CDR3 has 12 amino acids. Trimming cost V 3 bases and J 2 bases, with 7 bases left between them. The germline CDR1 and CDR2 sequences are DFQATT and SNEGSKA (reference sequence).

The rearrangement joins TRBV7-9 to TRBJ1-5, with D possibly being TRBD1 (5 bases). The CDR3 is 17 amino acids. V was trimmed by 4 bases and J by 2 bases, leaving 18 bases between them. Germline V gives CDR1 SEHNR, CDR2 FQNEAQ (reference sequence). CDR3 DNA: TGTGCCAGCAGCTCATCCGTGGGAGACAGTGGCAATCAGCCCCAGCATTTT. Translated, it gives CASSSSVGDSGNQPQHF. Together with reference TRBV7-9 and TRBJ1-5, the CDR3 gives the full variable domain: DTGVSQNPRHKITKRGQNVTFRCDPISEHNRLYWYRQTLGQGPEFLTYFQNEAQLEKSRLLSDRFSAERPKGSFSTLEIQRTEQGDSAMYLCASSSSVGDSGNQPQHFGDGTRLSIL.

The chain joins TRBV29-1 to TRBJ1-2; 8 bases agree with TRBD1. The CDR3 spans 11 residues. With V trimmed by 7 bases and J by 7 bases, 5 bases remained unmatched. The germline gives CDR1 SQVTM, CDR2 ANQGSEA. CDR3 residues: CSGTGSGGYTF. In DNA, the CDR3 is TGCAGCGGGACAGGGTCCGGTGGCTACACCTTC.

The chain's CDR3 is CASSFRDRGFYGYTF. CDR3 bases: TGTGCCAGCAGCTTCCGGGACAGGGGGTTCTATGGCTACACCTTC. This chain links TRBV5-6 with TRBJ1-2; 11 bases fit TRBD1. The V segment lost 2 bases and the J segment 4 bases; nucleotides outside the gene matches: 4. The CDR3 contains 15 residues. Germline CDR1 reads SGHDT; CDR2 reads YYEEEE.

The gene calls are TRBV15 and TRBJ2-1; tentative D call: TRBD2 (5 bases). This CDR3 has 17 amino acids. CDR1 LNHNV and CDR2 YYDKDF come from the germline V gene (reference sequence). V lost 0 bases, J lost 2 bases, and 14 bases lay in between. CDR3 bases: TGTGCCACCAGCAGAGATCTCCCTAGCCAGCCCTACAATGAGCAGTTCTTC. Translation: CATSRDLPSQPYNEQFF.

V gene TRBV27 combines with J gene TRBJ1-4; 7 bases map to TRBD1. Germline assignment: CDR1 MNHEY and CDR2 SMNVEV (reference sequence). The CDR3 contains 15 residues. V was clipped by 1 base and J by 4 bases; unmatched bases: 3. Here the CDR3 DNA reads TGTGCCAGCAGTTTATGGGGACAGAATAATGAAAAACTGTTTTTT. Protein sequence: CASSLWGQNNEKLFF.

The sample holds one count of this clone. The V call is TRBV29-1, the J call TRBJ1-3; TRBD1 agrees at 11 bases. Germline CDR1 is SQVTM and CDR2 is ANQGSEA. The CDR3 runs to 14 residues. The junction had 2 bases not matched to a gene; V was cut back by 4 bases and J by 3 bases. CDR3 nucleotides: TGCAGCGTTGGGGACAGGGGGTATGGAAACACCATATATTTT. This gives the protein CSVGDRGYGNTIYF.

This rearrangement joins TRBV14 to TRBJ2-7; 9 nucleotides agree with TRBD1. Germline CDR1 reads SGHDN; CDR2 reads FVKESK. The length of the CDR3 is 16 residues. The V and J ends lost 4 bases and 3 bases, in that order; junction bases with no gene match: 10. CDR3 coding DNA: TGTGCCAGCAGCCCTCTCGGGGGACAGGGCTACTACGAGCAGTACTTC. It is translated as CASSPLGGQGYYEQYF.

Here the CDR3 reads CASSQDGARGVSPLHF. The CDR3 DNA sequence: TGTGCCAGCAGCCAAGATGGGGCCAGGGGTGTATCACCCCTCCACTTT. The chain employs TRBV3-1 (or the pseudogene TRBV3-2) and TRBJ1-6; possible D gene TRBD1, 6 bases. The CDR3 length is 16 residues. V dropped 0 bases and J dropped 10 bases, with 16 bases sitting between them. Germline V CDR1 and CDR2: LGHDT, YNNKEL (reference sequence).